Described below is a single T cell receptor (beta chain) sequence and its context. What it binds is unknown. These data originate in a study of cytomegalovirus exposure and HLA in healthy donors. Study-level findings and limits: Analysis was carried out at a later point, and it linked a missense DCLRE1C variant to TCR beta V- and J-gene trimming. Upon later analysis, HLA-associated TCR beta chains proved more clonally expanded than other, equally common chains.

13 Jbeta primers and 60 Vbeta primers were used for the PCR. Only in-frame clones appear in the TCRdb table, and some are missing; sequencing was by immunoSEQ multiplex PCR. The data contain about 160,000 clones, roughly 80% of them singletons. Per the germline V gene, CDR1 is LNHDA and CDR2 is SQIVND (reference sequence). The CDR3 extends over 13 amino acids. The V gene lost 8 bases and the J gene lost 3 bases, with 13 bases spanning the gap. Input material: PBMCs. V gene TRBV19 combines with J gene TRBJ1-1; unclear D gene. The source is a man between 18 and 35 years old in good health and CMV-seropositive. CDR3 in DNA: TGTGCCAGTTCCATCGGGGTTGACACTGAAGCTTTCTTT. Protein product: CASSIGVDTEAFF.